What follows are 10 T cell receptor beta chains derived from one specimen sequenced in a study of blood T cells in healthy people across ages. It was with a sample-barcoded 5' primer and a J-beta primer mix that a second PCR of about 7 to 12 cycles was run. In TCRdb, the 5' RACE reads were re-called with MiXCR into one record per CDR3 protein. The table records about 1 million distinct CDR3 sequences, 35% to 55% of them present only once. The source material was blood. The receptor set was obtained from a woman aged 60-70 years in good health.

The chain has TRBV21-1 and TRBJ2-7; the table's D call, TRBD2, has no DNA check behind it. The J call may be wrong; the DNA end is better matched by TRBJ2-5. TRBV21-1 is noted as a pseudogene. CDR3 length: 17 amino acids. CDR3 in amino acids: CASSKGWGLAGEGTQYF. The CDR3 DNA reads as TGTGCCAGCAGCAAGGGTTGGGGACTAGCGGGAGAAGGGACCCAGTACTTC.

This clonotype was seen repeatedly, ten times or more. The chain carries TRBV12-3 or TRBV12-4 and TRBJ2-7, with unresolved D. Trimming pared 5 bases from V and 6 bases from J, leaving 14 bases between. CDR3 length: 13 residues. The CDR3 nucleotides read TGTGCCAGCAGTCCAGCACTGGCCACCGAGCAGTACTTC. Amino acids: CASSPALATEQYF.

This clonotype was picked up a small number of times. The chain joins TRBV7-2 to TRBJ2-7; 8 bases line up with TRBD1. J gave up 3 bases and V 5 bases, and 9 bases lay outside the gene matches. CDR3 size: 15 residues. Per germline, CDR1 SGHTA and CDR2 FQGNSA. The DNA of the CDR3 is TGTGCCAGCAGCCTCACACATGGGACAGGCTACGAGCAGTACTTC. It yields the protein CASSLTHGTGYEQYF.

The table lists this clonotype with a few counts. The chain recombines TRBV28 with TRBJ2-3; D is unresolved. The germline CDR1 and CDR2 sequences are MDHEN and SYDVKM. CDR3 length: 14 residues. Between the trimmed V and J ends, which lost 6 bases and 3 bases, there was a span of 13 bases. CDR3 in amino acids: CASRGMLGTDTQYF. The CDR3 DNA follows: TGTGCCAGCAGGGGGATGCTAGGGACAGATACGCAGTATTTT.

This clonotype was observed a few times. The gene calls are TRBV9 and TRBJ2-5, with TRBD2 as a possible D gene (6 bases). The CDR3 spans 15 residues. Germline lookup yields CDR1 SGDLS and CDR2 YYNGEE. V dropped 0 bases and J dropped 4 bases, with 13 bases sitting between them. The CDR3 protein is CASSVGGMGRETQYF. The CDR3 DNA follows: TGTGCCAGCAGCGTAGGCGGGATGGGTAGAGAGACCCAGTACTTC. The full variable domain, with the rest looked up from reference TRBV9 and TRBJ2-5, is DSGVTQTPKHLITATGQRVTLRCSPRSGDLSVYWYQQSLDQGLQFLIQYYNGEERAKGNILERFSAQQFPDLHSELNLSSLELGDSALYFCASSVGGMGRETQYFGPGTRLLVL.

This clonotype was picked up a small number of times. CDR3 sequence (DNA): TGTGCCAGCAGCCAAGACCCTCCTCAGGGAGCCGGCTATGGCTACACCTTC. Amino acids: CASSQDPPQGAGYGYTF. The genes are TRBV3-1 and TRBJ1-2, with a weak D call TRBD1 (5 bases). The CDR3 runs to 17 residues. The germline CDR1 and CDR2 sequences are LGHDT and YNNKEL (reference sequence). With 0 bases removed from V and 4 bases from J, the gap between germline ends came to 18 bases.

CDR3 loop: CASSNNNEQYF. The CDR3 DNA is TGTGCCAGCTCCAACAACAATGAGCAGTACTTC. The chain joins TRBV6-2 or TRBV6-3 to TRBJ2-5, with D hard to call. The CDR3 runs to 11 residues. V lost 8 bases and J 11 bases, leaving 15 bases between the germline ends. Germline V gene data show CDR1 as MNHEY and CDR2 as SVGEGT.

This rearrangement joins TRBV4-1 to TRBJ2-7; 7 bases align to TRBD2. This CDR3 is 15 amino acids long. Germline V gene sequence: CDR1 MGHRA, CDR2 YSYEKL. The trim removed 4 bases at V and 3 bases at J, leaving 9 bases unmatched. In DNA, the CDR3 is TGCGCCAGCAGCCCCATTTCGCTAGCGGACTACGAGCAGTACTTC. Translation: CASSPISLADYEQYF.

This clonotype appeared a few times. V is TRBV4-2 and J is TRBJ2-1; 8 bases fit TRBD2. CDR3 length: 16 amino acids. The ends lost 4 bases at V and 6 bases at J; junction bases unmatched: 11. Germline values: CDR1 LGHNA, CDR2 YNFKEQ. CDR3 loop: CASSLPSGRLSNEQFF. CDR3 nucleotides: TGTGCCAGCAGCCTCCCAAGCGGGAGACTCAGCAATGAGCAGTTCTTC.

This clonotype came up a few times. The chain links TRBV29-1 to TRBJ1-1; D call uncertain. This CDR3 has 12 amino acids. Germline CDR1 is SQVTM and CDR2 is ANQGSEA. V lost 5 bases and J lost 4, with 11 bases in between. The CDR3 reads CSVRASGTEAFF. The CDR3 DNA sequence: TGCAGCGTTCGGGCCTCTGGCACTGAAGCTTTCTTT.